This T cell receptor (beta chain) comes out of a study of cytomegalovirus exposure and HLA in healthy donors listed by TCRdb under 2017. About the full investigation: According to an earlier analysis of a few hundred of the donors, some 180 million T cells yielded 120 million or so unique TCR beta sequences and more than 250 Gb of sequence data. The study aimed to test whether cataloging public T cell receptors could reveal signatures of past pathogen exposure. A later genetic analysis took genome-wide SNP genotypes for about 65% of the roughly 670 donors and used that subset as a discovery cohort. Across under 500 genotyped donors of the cohort, an average of roughly 230,000 unique TCR beta nucleotide sequences per donor were sequenced, and approximately 17% of those sequences were non-productive. HLA typing included class I and class II loci at four-digit resolution. Five DR-DQ haplotypes were handled as single units for association and clustering, since linkage in the cohort was strong. In addition to the first cohort of about 650 subjects, a separate validation cohort of 130 or so different subjects was used. Every discovery cohort repertoire had been produced on one sequencing platform. Of the approximately 370 genotyped donors, over 80% were placed in the genetic ancestry cluster associated with self-reported Caucasian donors. To study patterns of TCR occurrence, a later analysis re-analyzed previously published TCR beta repertoires from 650 to 750 donors and added high-resolution HLA genotyping. Donor age, sex, ethnicity and CMV serostatus were collected together with the repertoire data. The number of typed donors differed by locus: about 620-630 for A, B, C, DRB1 and DQB1; 522 for DQA1; roughly 600 for DPA1; and around 450 for DPB1. Rather than using new phenotypic data, the later analysis identified candidate immune exposures from TCR beta sequences and from how often those sequences occurred across donors. About 300 gigabases of sequencing data and 70 million to 100 million unique TCR sequences made up an early release that covered 500 to 650 HLA-typed donors. To predict cytomegalovirus infection status, the study combined high-throughput TCR immunosequencing, statistical association of individual TCRs with disease status, and machine learning. The T cell repertoires of 666 subjects were profiled by immunosequencing and related to cytomegalovirus serostatus. To decide whether each TCR beta V gene segment behaved as functional or pseudogenic, an earlier analysis of approximately 600 of the donors relied on high-throughput TCR beta sequencing. Results and caveats for the whole study, not just this receptor: Sequencing depth was assumed to be roughly uniform across donors in the presence/absence analyses, though that assumption may not hold. The 87-base-pair reads could not distinguish some IMGT-functional V segments, including TRBV6-2 and TRBV6-3, so those segments were excluded. In a later genetic analysis, fewer N-insertions in productive TCRs were reported among donors in an Asian-associated ancestry cluster than the roughly 640-donor mean. A later analysis found that most CMV-associated TCR beta chains appeared HLA-restricted, with HLA associations seemingly driven largely by CMV exposure. Three of the identified cytomegalovirus-associated TCR beta chains were confirmed in vitro to be specific for cytomegalovirus antigens. A cluster of highly shared sequence variants was judged likely to be a technical artifact of the sequencing pipeline. V-gene and J-gene trimming of TCR beta chains was associated with a missense DCLRE1C variant in a later genetic analysis, and the association was replicated in an independent cohort. When HLA alleles, especially DR and DQ, strongly co-occurred, TCR associations were difficult to assign to individual alleles. A later analysis found that HLA-associated TCR beta chains were more clonally expanded and had lower generation probabilities than equally common non-associated chains. Correlated functional status among segregating V segments might reflect linkage disequilibrium, but an unknown experimental factor could not be ruled out. While some public TCRs were present in many individuals, most TCR sequences turned up only very rarely across donors. The authors suggested that the approach could potentially be extended to other disease states and immunological phenotypes. The earlier analysis of about 600 of the donors excluded roughly 17 rarely observed V segments, including chromosome 9 orphons, because counts were too low. In this cohort, only TCR beta chains were sequenced, and detectable features were limited by the absence of alpha or paired-chain data. Specific HLA alleles were associated with roughly 16,000 TCR beta sequences at a false discovery rate of 0.05 in a later analysis. The only immune exposure information available for the cohort was CMV serostatus. According to a later analysis, parvovirus B19, influenza, CMV and Epstein-Barr virus appeared linked to several top co-occurrence clusters. In an earlier analysis of fewer than 750 of the donors, most TCR beta V segments were observed in productive rearrangements about 87% or about 30% of the time, broadly matching IMGT annotations. Because HLA typing was missing for some donors at each locus, association tests included only the typed subset. According to a later analysis, TCR association rates differed among HLA loci, with DRB1 alleles showing the most associated TCRs and HLA-C alleles showing the fewest. The study gave a list of over 150 TCR beta chains associated with cytomegalovirus. The classifier was reported to diagnose cytomegalovirus status with high specificity and sensitivity in both the original and validation cohorts. A further reported finding was that TCR beta sequences accurately predicted the HLA-A and HLA-B alleles for most subjects in the first cohort.

This clone was detected a few times. Its antigen is still unknown. Base-call qualities are not available, and no considerably larger clone is one nucleotide away. From the germline V gene, CDR1 is MDHEN and CDR2 is SYDVKM. The CDR3 holds 12 amino acids from the cysteine to the phenylalanine. Only the CDR3 DNA stays, 36 bases, in frame from base 1. In total, approximately 700 healthy bone marrow donors made up the cohort. Cohort members were all nominally healthy when sampled, although unrecorded immune exposures were likely present. The donor tested CMV seronegative and was one of the 352 seronegative cohort members. A peripheral blood sample was collected from each donor, and TCR beta sequencing was performed on peripheral blood mononuclear cells. The Qiagen DNeasy Blood Extraction Kit was used to extract genomic DNA from the blood cell samples. Libraries were constructed by the immunoSEQ multiplex PCR assay. A mixture of 60 forward primers for TCR Vbeta segments and 13 reverse primers for TCR Jbeta segments was used in the multiplex PCR. Amplification of the CDR3 region of rearranged TCR beta genes was performed with a multiplex PCR assay on genomic DNA. The amplified TCR beta libraries were sequenced on the Illumina HiSeq System as 87-base-pair reads. In the authors' own workflow: A later analysis tallied 70 million to 100 million unique TCR beta chains across the approximately 670 repertoires, and around 10 million of those chains were shared by two or more donors. To remove PCR and sequencing errors, raw reads were error-corrected and collapsed into unique sequences using a nearest-neighbor algorithm that merged closely related sequences. Alignment of CDR3 sequences to IMGT reference sequences was used to assign V, D and J gene segments. Each retained sequence needed at least a six-nucleotide match to both a V gene segment and a J gene segment. Rearrangements were called productive when the CDR3 lacked stop codons and stayed in frame with V and J; all others were non-productive. CDR3 was defined by IMGT convention, running from the second conserved V-encoded cysteine to the conserved J-encoded phenylalanine. Sequences without an unambiguous match to a single V gene segment were excluded from the earlier analysis of 587 of the donors. In an earlier analysis of 587 of the donors, a V segment was called functional when productive rearrangements were above 56.7%, and segregating when the standard deviation between donors exceeded 5%. A statistical classification framework was built for diagnosing cytomegalovirus status from the catalog of TCR beta chain sequences. V and J gene assignment, in a later analysis, came from comparing TCR nucleotide sequences with IMGT/GENE-DB human TR gene sequences. A later analysis assigned CDR3 sequences and most-parsimonious VDJ recombination scenarios with the TCRdist pipeline. In a later analysis, each TCR beta chain was defined by its CDR3 amino acid sequence together with its V-gene family, and reads without a unique V-gene family were excluded. To address suspected cross-contamination and a sequencing artifact, a later analysis removed roughly 640 highly shared, low-generation-probability nucleotide sequences. In a later analysis, a clonal expansion index for each public chain was calculated from normalized within-repertoire ranks of inferred template counts. Generation probabilities in a later analysis came from a VDJ recombination model fitted to out-of-frame rearrangements, and those results were checked against IGoR. A later analysis scored TCR-TCR, TCR-HLA and TCR-CMV co-occurrence with hypergeometric tests, applying a repertoire-size bias correction to TCR pairs. False discovery rates were estimated in a later analysis by permuting HLA or CMV assignments 20 times. In a later analysis, co-occurring TCRs were grouped with DBSCAN, and TCRdist sequence similarity was added when clustering was performed within HLA-allele-positive subsets. Co-occurrence clustering excluded repertoires with fewer than 30,000 or more than 120,000 public chains, plus five with anomalous nucleotide sharing. TCRdb holds this immuneACCESS table with in-frame rearrangements only. Some clones are missing; in checked studies, unresolved V genes explain under half, and the rest has no known cause. That table gives V, J and clone size, and the DNA gave D and trimming. The sample includes fewer than 250,000 clones, with over 60% observed a single time. The top ten constitute 0.63% of the sample.

This receptor was taken from a man aged 18-30 years in good health and CMV-seronegative. Sequenced sample: PBMCs. The chain couples TRBV28 to TRBJ2-5, and the D gene may be TRBD1, 6 bases matching. The DNA end is a closer match to TRBJ2-7, so the J assignment may be wrong. The DNA sequence is as follows: TGTGCCAGCACGACAGGACCCTACGAGCAGTACTTC. It encodes CASTTGPYEQYF.